The present T cell receptor (beta chain) was sequenced within a study of T cells in Graves' hyperthyroidism and ophthalmopathy. The study's findings and limits: The model predicted ophthalmopathy a median approximately 6.3 months before onset.

This clonotype was picked up many times. Antigen unknown. TCR beta CDR3 region amplification was performed from RNA transcripts. The HTBI primer set drove a first-round RT-PCR of the TCR CDR3. A single record per CDR3 protein comes from TCRdb applying MiXCR to the multiplex PCR reads. The table lists about 640,000 distinct CDR3 sequences, 20% of them singletons. The V segment lost 3 bases and the J segment 0 bases; nucleotides outside the gene matches: 6. Germline V lookup: CDR1 SGHTA, CDR2 FQGNSA. This CDR3 is built from 16 residues. The PBMCs were taken from about 10 ml of fresh peripheral blood. Material for sequencing was blood. This receptor was obtained from a man aged 30-40 years with Graves' ophthalmopathy. The chain couples TRBV7-2 to TRBJ2-3; TRBD1 aligns across 7 bases. The CDR3 loop reads CASSFGDRGSTDTQYF. CDR3 coding DNA: TGTGCCAGCAGCTTTGGGGACAGAGGGAGCACAGATACGCAGTATTTT. The full variable domain, its missing parts supplied by reference TRBV7-2 and TRBJ2-3, is GAGVSQSPSNKVTEKGKDVELRCDPISGHTALYWYRQSLGQGLEFLIYFQGNSAPDKSGLPSDRFSAERTGGSVSTLTIQRTQQEDSAVYLCASSFGDRGSTDTQYFGPGTRLTVL.